Sequencing of this T cell receptor (beta chain) was carried out in a study of radiation and T cells in renal cell carcinoma. Time point described: blood 4 weeks post-SBRT, at nephrectomy. Documented treatment: 15 Gy SBRT to primary tumor, nephrectomy 4 weeks later. After SBRT, blood was collected at 2 and 4 weeks, plus baseline. Clear cell pathology was present in this patient's renal cell carcinoma. Data came from immunoSEQ multiplex PCR; TCRdb stores just in-frame clones and leaves some out. The sample yields around 180,000 clones, 88% seen once. Study-wide results and caveats: No pretreatment tumor biopsies were available for baseline clonotypes.

Details on this clone: Its antigen is undetermined.

Germline trimming cut 3 bases from V and 1 base from J; bases unmatched to any gene: 9. In germline, CDR1 is SGHAT, CDR2 FQNNGV. This CDR3 contains 18 residues. The sample was blood, taken from a patient whose treatment included radiotherapy and nephrectomy. The sequence was obtained from a woman aged 45 to 65 with renal cell carcinoma. The rearrangement joins TRBV11-2 to TRBJ2-6; 7 bases line up with TRBD1. CDR3 nucleotides: TGTGCCAGCAGCTTTCCGTTTCGGGACAGTTCTGGGGCCAACGTCCTGACTTTC. This sequence encodes CASSFPFRDSSGANVLTF. The variable domain in full, completed from reference TRBV11-2 and TRBJ2-6, reads EAGVAQSPRYKIIEKRQSVAFWCNPISGHATLYWYQQILGQGPKLLIQFQNNGVVDDSQLPKDRFSAERLKGVDSTLKIQPAKLEDSAVYLCASSFPFRDSSGANVLTFGAGSRLTVL.